This TCR beta chain was recorded in a study of breast tumors, draining lymph nodes, adjacent tissues. Notes on the study in general: Tumor and nontumor repertoires were significantly more similar in luminal-like than in basal-like breast cancer. That most tumor T cells come from lymph nodes remained unproven. Compared with lymph nodes, tumors were less diverse; compared with nontumor tissue, more.

CDR3 length equals 14 residues. Germline V gives CDR1 SGHRS, CDR2 YFSETQ. TCRdb itself ran the multiplex PCR reads through MiXCR, one entry per CDR3 protein. Of some 170,000 distinct CDR3 sequences in the sample, around a third are singletons; the top ten hold less than 4%. A word on this clonotype: The antigen is unknown. One junction end disagrees with the germline gene, perhaps due to a read error.

The lymph nodes were axillary draining lymph nodes from breast cancer patients. V gene TRBV5-1 combines with J gene TRBJ1-6; tentative D call: TRBD1 (6 bases). The sample comprised axillary lymph node tissue. The TCR was taken from a female donor with breast cancer. Some clones in this sample may be carry-over from other donors' samples. The chain's CDR3 is CASSLGQFDSPLHF. As DNA, the CDR3 is TGCGCCAGCAGCCTCGGACAGTTTGATTCCCCCCTCCACTTT.